A selection of T cell receptor beta chains follows, all from one sample in a study of HIV-infected patients and healthy controls. One entry per CDR3 protein results from TCRdb running MiXCR on the 5' RACE reads. This sample has some 9,600 distinct CDR3 sequences, with 7.3% found just once. Specimen: blood, collected before antiretroviral therapy. The receptors were gathered from an adult with HIV infection. Both conserved end residues are part of each CDR3. A D gene is named only where the DNA matches it firmly. The size entry is marked missing in some rows and otherwise reads once, few, many or a size class.

CDR3aa	CDR3nt	d_gene	abundance	j_gene	v_gene
CASSVGDTQYF	TGTGCCAGCAGCGTAGGAGATACGCAGTATTTT	.	many	TRBJ2-3	TRBV9
CASSPAGGGELFF	TGTGCCAGCAGCCCCGCGGGAGGTGGGGAGCTGTTTTTT	TRBD2	many	TRBJ2-2	TRBV5-4
CASSQDRQGSYEQYF	TGCGCCAGCAGCCAAGATCGACAGGGCTCCTACGAGCAGTACTTC	TRBD1	many	TRBJ2-7	TRBV4-3
CASSLLVRETQYF	TGTGCCAGCAGTCTCTTGGTGCGTGAGACCCAGTACTTC	.	medium-sized	TRBJ2-5	TRBV7-6
CASSSEGALAGANVLTF	TGTGCCAGCAGCTCGGAAGGGGCCCTGGCTGGGGCCAACGTCCTGACTTTC	.	.	TRBJ2-6	TRBV3-1
CASSSDRGLGQPQHF	TGTGCCAGCAGTTCGGACAGGGGGCTCGGTCAGCCCCAGCATTTT	TRBD1	many	TRBJ1-5	TRBV5-6
CASSWGGPGDLNSPLHF	TGTGCCAGCAGTTGGGGGGGCCCGGGGGACTTGAATTCACCCCTCCACTTT	.	many	TRBJ1-6	TRBV6-5
CASSYLAGGSDTQYF	TGTGCCAGCAGTTATTTAGCGGGGGGTTCAGATACGCAGTATTTT	TRBD2	.	TRBJ2-3	TRBV6-6
CASSPQGGEKLFF	TGTGCCAGCAGTCCCCAGGGAGGTGAAAAACTGTTTTTT	.	.	TRBJ1-4	TRBV27
CASTGTKAGRGGTQYF	TGTGCCAGCACTGGGACAAAGGCCGGGCGGGGTGGTACGCAGTATTTT	.	many	TRBJ2-3	TRBV2
CASGLRGDTQYF	TGTGCCAGCGGTCTACGAGGAGATACGCAGTATTTT	.	many	TRBJ2-3	TRBV2
CASSQRVMETQYF	TGTGCCAGCAGCCAACGGGTTATGGAGACCCAGTACTTC	.	many	TRBJ2-5	TRBV3-1
CSANTWTKNIQYF	TGCAGTGCTAATACATGGACCAAAAACATTCAGTACTTC	.	.	TRBJ2-4	TRBV20-1
CAWSVLSRRDTEAFF	TGTGCCTGGAGTGTACTATCACGTAGGGACACTGAAGCTTTCTTT	.	many	TRBJ1-1	TRBV30
CASSLLGSETQYF	TGTGCCAGCAGTTTATTAGGGAGTGAGACCCAGTACTTC	.	.	TRBJ2-5	TRBV12-3/TRBV12-4
CAWEQGLYGYTF	TGTGCCTGGGAACAGGGACTCTATGGCTACACCTTC	.	many	TRBJ1-2	TRBV30
CASSGGPSSYEQYF	TGCGCCAGCAGCGGCGGGCCGAGCTCCTACGAGCAGTACTTC	.	medium-sized	TRBJ2-7	TRBV5-1
CATSDGQGGNGYTF	TGTGCCACCTCAGACGGACAGGGCGGCAATGGCTACACCTTC	TRBD1	many	TRBJ1-2	TRBV10-3